This T cell receptor (beta chain) emerged from a study of cytomegalovirus exposure and HLA in healthy donors (dated by TCRdb to about 2017). Describing the broader study: An earlier analysis of some 600 of the donors reported 250 to 350 Gb of sequence data and 117 million unique TCR beta sequences obtained from about 179 million T cells. The number of donors typed differed by locus, with roughly 620-630 for A, B, C, DRB1 and DQB1, around 520 for DQA1, 600 to 610 for DPA1, and some 440 for DPB1. A later genetic analysis took genome-wide SNP genotypes for about 55% of the roughly 670 donors and used that subset as a discovery cohort. A later analysis re-examined previously published TCR beta repertoires from hundreds of donors and added high-resolution HLA genotyping to investigate patterns of TCR occurrence. In addition to the first cohort of approximately 650 subjects, a separate validation cohort of over 90 different subjects was used. To predict cytomegalovirus infection status, the study combined high-throughput TCR immunosequencing, statistical association of individual TCRs with disease status, and machine learning. All discovery cohort repertoires had been generated on a single sequencing platform. Donor age, sex, ethnicity and CMV serostatus were compiled together with the repertoire data. Class I and class II HLA loci were covered by the typing at four-digit resolution. The aim of the study was to test whether cataloging public T cell receptors could identify signatures of past pathogen exposure. Using immunosequencing, the study profiled T cell repertoires from about 610 subjects and related those repertoires to cytomegalovirus serostatus. Rather than drawing on any new phenotypic data, the later analysis identified candidate immune exposures from TCR beta sequences and the way those sequences occurred across donors. In an earlier analysis of 500 to 650 of the donors, high-throughput TCR beta sequencing was used to judge whether each TCR beta V gene segment behaved as functional or pseudogenic. Four or five DR-DQ haplotypes were handled as single units for association and clustering, since linkage in the cohort was strong. Around 320 gigabases of sequencing data and approximately 84 million unique TCR sequences were included in an early release covering around 600 HLA-typed donors. Among the approximately 400 genotyped donors, around 81% belonged to the genetic ancestry cluster associated with self-reported Caucasian donors. Among 300 to 450 genotyped donors of the cohort, an average of approximately 240,000 unique TCR beta nucleotide sequences were sequenced per donor, approximately 20% of them non-productive.

As regards this clone: Its cognate antigen has yet to be identified. No per-base quality is available; no much larger clone lies one base away.

A distance of 12 bases separates the germline ends of V and J, which lose 5 bases and 10 bases respectively. For CDR1 and CDR2, the germline V gene lists KGHSH and LQKENI. The CDR3 spans 12 residues, from the cysteine through the phenylalanine. Kept here is only the CDR3 DNA, which spans 36 bases and is read in frame from base 1. The cohort consisted of 670 or so healthy bone marrow donors. At the time of sampling, every cohort member was nominally healthy, though immune exposures that went unrecorded were likely present. The donor tested CMV seropositive and was one of the 289 seropositive cohort members. Every donor gave a peripheral blood sample, and the peripheral blood mononuclear cells from that sample were used for TCR beta sequencing. The Qiagen DNeasy Blood Extraction Kit was used to extract genomic DNA from the blood cell samples. The library was prepared using the immunoSEQ multiplex PCR assay. The multiplex PCR relied on a mix of 60 forward primers for TCR Vbeta segments and 13 reverse primers for TCR Jbeta segments. The CDR3 region of rearranged TCR beta genes was amplified from genomic DNA with a multiplex PCR assay. Amplified TCR beta libraries were sequenced as 87-base-pair reads on the Illumina HiSeq System. In the original analysis: A later analysis counted some 74 million unique TCR beta chains across the 650 to 700 repertoires, and some 11 million of these chains were shared by at least two donors. Raw reads were error-corrected and collapsed into unique sequences by a nearest-neighbor algorithm in which closely related sequences were merged to remove PCR and sequencing errors. V, D and J gene segments were assigned by aligning CDR3 sequences to IMGT reference sequences. For a sequence to be retained, at least a six-nucleotide match to both a V gene segment and a J gene segment was required. A rearrangement counted as productive if the CDR3 had no stop codons and remained in frame with V and J, and every other rearrangement counted as non-productive. Following IMGT convention, CDR3 was defined as the stretch from the second conserved V-encoded cysteine to the conserved J-encoded phenylalanine. Sequences without an unambiguous match to a single V gene segment were excluded from the earlier analysis of a few hundred of the donors. An earlier analysis of several hundred of the donors called V segments functional above 56.7% productive rearrangements and segregating when the between-donor standard deviation exceeded 5%. A statistical classification framework was built for diagnosing cytomegalovirus status from the catalog of TCR beta chain sequences. A later analysis assigned V and J genes by comparing TCR nucleotide sequences with IMGT/GENE-DB human TR gene sequences. The TCRdist pipeline was used in a later analysis to assign CDR3 sequences and most-parsimonious VDJ recombination scenarios. A later analysis defined each TCR beta chain by its CDR3 amino acid sequence plus V-gene family, and excluded reads lacking a unique V-gene family. In a later analysis, 550 to 650 highly shared, low-generation-probability nucleotide sequences were removed to address suspected cross-contamination and a sequencing artifact. For each public chain, a later analysis derived a clonal expansion index from normalized ranks of inferred template counts within each repertoire. In a later analysis, generation probabilities were computed using a VDJ recombination model fitted to out-of-frame rearrangements, and the results were checked against IGoR. Hypergeometric tests were used in a later analysis to score TCR-TCR, TCR-HLA and TCR-CMV co-occurrence, with a repertoire-size bias correction applied to the TCR pairs. False discovery rates were estimated in a later analysis by permuting HLA or CMV assignments 20 times. In a later analysis, co-occurring TCRs were grouped using DBSCAN, and TCRdist sequence similarity was added for clustering within HLA-allele-positive subsets. Repertoires with fewer than 30,000 or more than 120,000 public chains, plus five repertoires with anomalous nucleotide sharing, were excluded from co-occurrence clustering. The source is immuneACCESS, and TCRdb retained only in-frame sequences with V and J called. Part of the clones is not carried over; for the studies checked, unresolved V genes explain less than half of this, and the remainder is unexplained. From that table come the V and J calls and clone size; the DNA was used to work out D and trimming. The sample profile shows about 140,000 clones; about 80% of them were found once. Around 3.9% of the sample is in the top ten clones.

General study outcomes and caveats: In an earlier analysis of 587 of the donors, most TCR beta V segments appeared in productive rearrangements about 90% or about 30% of the time, broadly matching IMGT annotations. Across donors, most TCR sequences were observed very rarely, whereas some public TCRs were present in many individuals. In the study, approximately 150 TCR beta chains were listed as associated with cytomegalovirus. It was suggested by the authors that the approach could potentially be generalized to other disease states and immunological phenotypes. An association between a missense DCLRE1C variant and V-gene and J-gene trimming of TCR beta chains was found in a later genetic analysis and replicated in an independent cohort. For the cohort, immune exposure information was limited to CMV serostatus. Specific HLA alleles were associated with 15,000 to 20,000 TCR beta sequences at a false discovery rate of 0.05 in a later analysis. Cytomegalovirus status was reported to be diagnosed by the classifier with high specificity and sensitivity in both the original and validation cohorts. When HLA alleles, especially DR and DQ, strongly co-occurred, attributing TCR associations to individual alleles was difficult. In a later genetic analysis, fewer N-insertions in productive TCRs were reported among donors in an Asian-associated ancestry cluster than the roughly 700-donor mean. In vitro tests confirmed that a few of the cytomegalovirus-associated TCR beta chains recognize cytomegalovirus antigens. Because counts were too low, approximately 15 rarely observed V segments, including chromosome 9 orphons, were excluded from the earlier analysis of 587 of the donors. Because some donors lacked HLA typing at each locus, the association tests relied only on the typed subset. Some IMGT-functional V segments, including TRBV6-2 and TRBV6-3, could not be told apart with the 87-base-pair reads, so those segments were excluded. The cohort was sequenced for TCR beta chains only, and without alpha or paired-chain data the features that could be detected were limited. A further reported finding was that TCR beta sequences accurately predicted the HLA-A and HLA-B alleles for most subjects in the first cohort. Compared with equally common non-associated chains, HLA-associated TCR beta chains in a later analysis were more clonally expanded and had lower generation probabilities. Several of the top co-occurrence clusters appeared to be linked to parvovirus B19, influenza, CMV and Epstein-Barr virus, according to a later analysis. A later analysis found that TCR association rates varied across HLA loci, with DRB1 alleles showing the most associated TCRs and HLA-C alleles the fewest. The sequencing pipeline was judged likely to have produced a cluster of highly shared sequence variants as a technical artifact. Roughly uniform sequencing depth across donors was assumed in presence/absence analyses, although this assumption may not hold. Linkage disequilibrium might explain the correlated functional status among segregating V segments, but an unknown experimental factor could not be ruled out. In a later analysis, most CMV-associated TCR beta chains were found to appear HLA-restricted, with HLA associations seemingly driven largely by CMV exposure.

The sequenced sample consisted of PBMCs. This clonotype originated in a man in his forties or fifties in good health and CMV-seropositive. Here the chain combines TRBV18 and TRBJ2-1; the D gene is perhaps TRBD1, on 6 matching bases. The CDR3 region reads CASSRAQGEQFF. DNA sequence: TGTGCCAGCTCAAGAGCCCAGGGGGAGCAGTTCTTC. Outside the CDR3, residues come from the reference TRBV18 and TRBJ2-1 proteins, so the full variable domain is: NAGVMQNPRHLVRRRGQEARLRCSPMKGHSHVYWYRQLPEEGLKFMVYLQKENIIDESGMPKERFSAEFPKEGPSILRIQQVVRGDSAAYFCASSRAQGEQFFGPGTRLTVL.